One and the same sample provided the 13 T cell receptor beta chains below, sequenced in a study of blood T cell repertoires in COVID-19. The repertoire was sequenced with immunoSEQ multiplex PCR; TCRdb's copy has only in-frame clones and lacks some. The table records about 180,000 clones, 75% to 85% of them present only once. Sequencing was carried out using peripheral blood. The receptors shown here come from a human donor in a cohort sampled during active COVID-19.

V is TRBV7-2 and J is TRBJ1-6, with 8 bases matching TRBD1. The CDR3 runs 13 residues. The germline V gene encodes CDR1 SGHTA and CDR2 FQGNSA. J gave up 6 bases and V 11 bases, and 6 bases lay outside the gene matches. The CDR3 DNA is TGTGCCGGCCAGGGACAGGCTAATTCACCCCTCCACTTT. Translating it yields CAGQGQANSPLHF.

This clone appeared a few times. The chain couples TRBV19 to TRBJ2-2; 8 bases fit TRBD1. The germline CDR1 and CDR2 sequences are LNHDA and SQIVND (reference sequence). The CDR3 consists of 15 residues. V dropped 4 bases and J dropped 4; count of bases not matched to a gene: 5. The CDR3 DNA reads TGTGCCAGTAGTACCGGACAGGGAAGCACCGGGGAGCTGTTTTTT. Encoded protein: CASSTGQGSTGELFF.

Only one count was recorded for this clone. The chain recombines TRBV6-1 with TRBJ1-2, with D perhaps TRBD1 (6 bases). The CDR3 is made up of 13 amino acids. Looked up from germline, CDR1 is MNHNS and CDR2 is SASEGT. The germline V and J ends were trimmed by 2 bases and 5 bases, with 9 bases remaining between them. CDR3 coding DNA: TGTGCCAGCAGTGAACAGGGGCGGTATGGCTACACCTTC. It encodes CASSEQGRYGYTF.

This chain links TRBV5-5 with TRBJ2-7; 9 bases line up with TRBD1. The length of the CDR3 is 15 residues. Germline V gene sequence: CDR1 SGHKS, CDR2 YYEKEE (reference sequence). V lost 3 bases to trimming and J lost 7 bases; unmatched junction nucleotides: 11. The CDR3 bases are TGTGCCAGCAGCTACTGGACAGGGGCCGGGGGGGAGCAGTACTTC. This gives the protein CASSYWTGAGGEQYF.

This CDR3 is CASSPGLAGAYEQYF. The CDR3 region has the DNA TGTGCCAGCAGCCCGGGACTAGCGGGAGCCTACGAGCAGTACTTC. The rearrangement uses TRBV7-6 and TRBJ2-7; 14 bases match TRBD2. V trimming: 5 bases; J trimming: 2 bases; junction bases outside the gene matches: 2. Germline V gives CDR1 SGHVS, CDR2 FNYEAQ. The CDR3 is 15 amino acids.

The gene calls are TRBV7-6 and TRBJ2-5; D is possibly TRBD2 (6 bases). The V and J ends lost 1 base and 4 bases respectively, with 13 bases between them. Germline CDR1 SGHVS, CDR2 FNYEAQ. This CDR3 has 15 residues. CDR3: CASSLGRGVGETQYF. In DNA form, the CDR3 reads TGTGCCAGCAGCTTAGGGCGGGGAGTGGGAGAGACCCAGTACTTC. Full variable domain (outside the CDR3, taken from reference TRBV7-6 and TRBJ2-5): GAGVSQSPRYKVTKRGQDVALRCDPISGHVSLYWYRQALGQGPEFLTYFNYEAQQDKSGLPNDRFSAERPEGSISTLTIQRTEQRDSAMYRCASSLGRGVGETQYFGPGTRLLVL.

This clone showed up just once. J is TRBJ1-5 and V is TRBV2; D unresolved. Trimming shortened V by 4 bases and J by 0 bases, and 7 bases separated the two germline ends. CDR1 is SNHLY, CDR2 FYNNEI, per germline. The CDR3 spans 14 residues. DNA for the CDR3: TGTGCCAGCAGTGTAACAAATAGCAATCAGCCCCAGCATTTT. Translated, it gives CASSVTNSNQPQHF.

V and J are TRBV6-1 and TRBJ2-7; 8 bases map to TRBD1. Germline V gives CDR1 MNHNS, CDR2 SASEGT. Trimming cost V 2 bases and J 2 bases; bases outside gene matches: 5. The CDR3 is 15 amino acids. The chain's CDR3 is CASSERDRMTYEQYF. The CDR3 nucleotides are TGTGCCAGCAGTGAAAGGGACAGGATGACCTACGAGCAGTACTTC.

The V call is TRBV4-2, the J call TRBJ1-6; 9 bases line up with TRBD1. Per the germline V gene, CDR1 is LGHNA and CDR2 is YNFKEQ. The CDR3 is 16 residues long. Trimming removed 4 bases from V and 5 bases from J; junction bases left unmatched: 6. In DNA, the CDR3 is TGTGCCAGCAGCCCGTCACAGGGGGCCCATAATTCACCCCTCCACTTT. It encodes CASSPSQGAHNSPLHF.

The chain is built from TRBV28 and TRBJ2-1, with 16 bases fitting TRBD2. CDR1 is MDHEN, CDR2 SYDVKM, per germline. CDR3 length: 17 amino acids. V shed 7 bases, J shed 8 bases, and the junction held 11 bases outside the gene matches. The CDR3 is CASTESGLAGGSHEQFF. The CDR3 DNA follows: TGTGCCAGCACCGAATCGGGACTAGCGGGAGGGTCCCATGAGCAGTTCTTC.

V gene TRBV6-2 or TRBV6-3 combines with J gene TRBJ1-1; D might be TRBD1 (5 bases). With 6 bases removed from V and 2 bases from J, the gap between germline ends came to 10 bases. This CDR3 region has 13 residues. The germline V gene has CDR1 MNHEY and CDR2 SVGEGT. CDR3: CASSRQPNTEAFF. CDR3 DNA: TGTGCCAGCAGCCGACAGCCTAACACTGAAGCTTTCTTT.

This chain uses TRBV27 with TRBJ2-7, with D tentatively TRBD2 (5 bases). CDR3 length: 15 residues. The V end was cut by 0 bases, the J end by 3 bases, with 12 bases between. Germline CDR1 reads MNHEY; CDR2 reads SMNVEV (reference sequence). CDR3 sequence reads: CASSLSGIGVYEQYF. The CDR3 DNA is TGTGCCAGCAGTTTATCCGGGATTGGGGTCTACGAGCAGTACTTC.

This clone was counted a few times. This chain joins TRBV7-9 and TRBJ1-6; D may be TRBD1 (5 bases). The ends were cut back, 0 bases at V and 4 bases at J, with 13 bases in the middle. Germline lookup yields CDR1 SEHNR and CDR2 FQNEAQ (reference sequence). CDR3 length: 17 amino acids. CDR3 loop: CASSLALGVEYNSPLHF. CDR3 bases: TGTGCCAGCAGCTTAGCGTTAGGGGTTGAGTATAATTCACCCCTCCACTTT.